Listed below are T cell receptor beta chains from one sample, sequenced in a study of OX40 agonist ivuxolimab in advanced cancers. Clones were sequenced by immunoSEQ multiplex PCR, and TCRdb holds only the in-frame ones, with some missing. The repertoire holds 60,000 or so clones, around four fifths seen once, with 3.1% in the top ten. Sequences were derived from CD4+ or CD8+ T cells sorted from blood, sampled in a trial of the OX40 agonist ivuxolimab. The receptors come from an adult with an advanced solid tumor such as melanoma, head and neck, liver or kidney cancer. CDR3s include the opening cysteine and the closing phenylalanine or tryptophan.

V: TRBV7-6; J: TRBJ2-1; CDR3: CASSPGQYNEQFF
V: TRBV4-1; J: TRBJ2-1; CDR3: CASSTQPTGTSGGNEQFF
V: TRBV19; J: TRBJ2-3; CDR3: CASMDRGYGDTQYF
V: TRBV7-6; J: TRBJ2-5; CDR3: CASSFGTSGTMEETQYF
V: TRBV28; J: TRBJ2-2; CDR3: CASSVQGLAGAGELFF
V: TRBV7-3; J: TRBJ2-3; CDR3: CASSLGLGADTQYF
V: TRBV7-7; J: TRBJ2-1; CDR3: CASSLAGGTNSYNEQFF
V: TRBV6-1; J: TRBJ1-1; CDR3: CASTGQSSRTEAFF
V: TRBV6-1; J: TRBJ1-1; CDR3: CASTGQGFIAFF
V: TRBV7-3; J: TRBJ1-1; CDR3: CASSQMLNTEAFF
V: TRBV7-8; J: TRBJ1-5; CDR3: CASSFDSGGGQPQHF
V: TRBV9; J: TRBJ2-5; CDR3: CASSAGRIQETQYF
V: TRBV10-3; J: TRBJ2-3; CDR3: CAISETAIADTQYF
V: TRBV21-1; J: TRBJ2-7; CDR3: CASSMPRQDLYEQYF
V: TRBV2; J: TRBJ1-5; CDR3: CASSEISFRDQPQHF
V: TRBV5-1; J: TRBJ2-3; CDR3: CASSLTGSADTQYF
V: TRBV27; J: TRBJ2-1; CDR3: CASSLAQPYNEQFF
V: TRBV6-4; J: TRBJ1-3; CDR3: CASSDSKGRQPGYLSGNTIYF
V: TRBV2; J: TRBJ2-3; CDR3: CASSVSFTVPDTQYF
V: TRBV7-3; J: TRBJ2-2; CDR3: CASSPGGPGELFF
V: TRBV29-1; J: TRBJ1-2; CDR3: CSVEEAGQGYGYTF
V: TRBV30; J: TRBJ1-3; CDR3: CAWSGDRGQGTIYF
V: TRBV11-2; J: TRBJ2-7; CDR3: CASSHRGGGEQYF
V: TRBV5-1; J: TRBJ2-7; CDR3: CASNSRTGLEGVYEQYF
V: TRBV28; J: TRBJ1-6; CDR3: CASSSQASPLHF
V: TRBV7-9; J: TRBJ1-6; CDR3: CASSPPLGQEYNSPLHF
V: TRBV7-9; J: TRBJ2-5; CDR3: CASSLNGGAQETQYF
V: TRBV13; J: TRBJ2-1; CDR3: CASSFGLDEQFF
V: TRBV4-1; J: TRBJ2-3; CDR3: CASSPAGRGSTDTQYF
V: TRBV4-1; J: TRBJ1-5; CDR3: CASSQGTATSRQPQHF
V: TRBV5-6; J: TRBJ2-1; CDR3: CASREEGAQSSYNEQFF
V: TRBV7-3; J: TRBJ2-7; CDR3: CASSSLQGSEQYF
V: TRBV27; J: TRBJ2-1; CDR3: CASSLRSGERVAYNEQFF
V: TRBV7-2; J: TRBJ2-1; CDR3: CASTQALTGGPGEQFF
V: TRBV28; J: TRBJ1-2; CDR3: CASGGANYGYTF
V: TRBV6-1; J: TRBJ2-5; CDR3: CASYGTAQETQYF
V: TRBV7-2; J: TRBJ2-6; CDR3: CASSLQAGANVLTF
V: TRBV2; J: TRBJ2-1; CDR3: CASSGRWRGGDEQFF
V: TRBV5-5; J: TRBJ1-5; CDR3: CASSLGQLGNQPQHF
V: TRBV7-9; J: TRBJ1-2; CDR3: CASSRDRESYGYTF
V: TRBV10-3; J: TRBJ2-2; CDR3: CAGRTGTNTGELVF
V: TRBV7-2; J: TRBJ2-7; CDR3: CASSLMVSSYEQYF
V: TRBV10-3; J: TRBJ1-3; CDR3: CAISAGGGGNTIYF
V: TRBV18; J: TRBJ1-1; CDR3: CASSKEGHNTEAFF
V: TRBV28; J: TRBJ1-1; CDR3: CASSLRHLTEAFF
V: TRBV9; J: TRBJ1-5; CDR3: CASSVGGPLSNQPQHF
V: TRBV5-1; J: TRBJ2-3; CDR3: CASSLESAVSTDTQYF
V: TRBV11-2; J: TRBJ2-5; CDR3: CASSFDRGGVTQYF
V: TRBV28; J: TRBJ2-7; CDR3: CASSLSATSSYEQYF
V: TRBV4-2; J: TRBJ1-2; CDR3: CASSQATAGGSDGYTF
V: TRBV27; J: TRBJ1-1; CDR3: CASKSAPVITEAFF
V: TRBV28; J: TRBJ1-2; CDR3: CASRTTGWSGYTF
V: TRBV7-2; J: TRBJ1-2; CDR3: CASSQNQGRSGYTF
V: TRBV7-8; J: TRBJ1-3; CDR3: CASSSPPLGGNTIYF
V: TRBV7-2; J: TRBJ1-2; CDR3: CASSLVQADYGYTF
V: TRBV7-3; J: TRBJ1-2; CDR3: CATGERSYGYTF
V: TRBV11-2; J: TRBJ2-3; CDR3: CASSFTGTGTQYF
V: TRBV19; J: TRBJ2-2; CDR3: CASSPQLTGELFF